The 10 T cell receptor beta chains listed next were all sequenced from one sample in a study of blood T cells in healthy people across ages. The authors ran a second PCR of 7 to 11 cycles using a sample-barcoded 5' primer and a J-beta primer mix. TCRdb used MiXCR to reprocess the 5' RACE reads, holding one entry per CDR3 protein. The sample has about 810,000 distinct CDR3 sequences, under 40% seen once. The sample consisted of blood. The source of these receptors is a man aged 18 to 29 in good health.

CDR3 sequence reads: CASSFGGGSQPQHF. DNA of the CDR3: TGTGCCAGCAGCTTTGGAGGGGGCAGTCAGCCCCAGCATTTT. The V gene is TRBV28, the J gene TRBJ1-5, with 7 bases fitting TRBD1. Germline CDR1 and CDR2: MDHEN and SYDVKM. The CDR3 is 14 amino acids. V was pared by 6 bases and J by 6 bases, with 8 bases of the junction left unmatched.

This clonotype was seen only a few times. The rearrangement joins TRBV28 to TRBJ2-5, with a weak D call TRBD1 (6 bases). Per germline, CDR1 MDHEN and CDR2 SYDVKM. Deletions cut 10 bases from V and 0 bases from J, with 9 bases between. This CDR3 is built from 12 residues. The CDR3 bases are TGTGCCACGACAGGAGACCAAGAGACCCAGTACTTC. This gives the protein CATTGDQETQYF.

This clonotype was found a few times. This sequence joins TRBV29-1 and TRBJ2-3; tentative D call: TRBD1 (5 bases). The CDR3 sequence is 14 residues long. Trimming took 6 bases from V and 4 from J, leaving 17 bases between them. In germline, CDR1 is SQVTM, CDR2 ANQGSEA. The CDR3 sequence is CSVRQLLRADTQYF. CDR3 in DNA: TGCAGCGTCAGACAGCTTCTTCGAGCAGATACGCAGTATTTT.

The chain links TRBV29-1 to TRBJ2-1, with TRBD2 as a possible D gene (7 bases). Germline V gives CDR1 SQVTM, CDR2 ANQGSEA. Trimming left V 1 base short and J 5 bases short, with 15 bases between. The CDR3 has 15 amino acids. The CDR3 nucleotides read TGCAGCGTTGAAGGAGGACGGGGGGCCCACAATGAGCAGTTCTTC. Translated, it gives CSVEGGRGAHNEQFF.

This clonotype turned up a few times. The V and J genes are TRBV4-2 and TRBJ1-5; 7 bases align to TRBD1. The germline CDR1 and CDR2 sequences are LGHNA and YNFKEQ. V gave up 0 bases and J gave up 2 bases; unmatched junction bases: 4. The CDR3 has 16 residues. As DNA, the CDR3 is TGTGCCAGCAGCCAAGAGCAGGGGGGAGGCAATCAGCCCCAGCATTTT. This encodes CASSQEQGGGNQPQHF.

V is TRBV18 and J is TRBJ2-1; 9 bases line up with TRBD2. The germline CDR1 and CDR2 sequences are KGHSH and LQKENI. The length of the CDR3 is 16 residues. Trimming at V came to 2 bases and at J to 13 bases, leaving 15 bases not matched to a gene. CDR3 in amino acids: CASSPATSGEAETQFF. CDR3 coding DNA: TGTGCCAGCTCACCAGCGACTAGCGGAGAAGCTGAGACCCAGTTCTTC.

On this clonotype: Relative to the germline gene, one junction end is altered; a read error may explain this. The CDR3 loop is CTSSQGGGEKLFF. The CDR3 DNA reads as TGTACCAGCAGCCAAGGAGGCGGTGAAAAACTGTTTTTT. The chain carries TRBV4-2 and TRBJ1-4; unclear D gene. The CDR3 consists of 13 residues. Germline V gives CDR1 LGHNA, CDR2 YNFKEQ.

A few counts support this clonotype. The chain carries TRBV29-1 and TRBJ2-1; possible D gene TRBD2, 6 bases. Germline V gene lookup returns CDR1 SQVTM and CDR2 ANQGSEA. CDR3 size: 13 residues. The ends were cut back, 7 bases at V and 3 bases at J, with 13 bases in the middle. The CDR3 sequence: CSGTRRDYNEQFF. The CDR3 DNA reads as TGCAGCGGTACTCGGCGGGACTACAATGAGCAGTTCTTC.

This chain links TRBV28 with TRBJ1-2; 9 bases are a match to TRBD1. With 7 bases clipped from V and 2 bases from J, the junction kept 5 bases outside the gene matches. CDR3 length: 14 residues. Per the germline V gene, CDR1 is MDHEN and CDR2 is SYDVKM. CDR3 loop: CASIPGQGNYGYTF. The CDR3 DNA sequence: TGTGCCAGCATCCCGGGACAGGGAAACTATGGCTACACCTTC.

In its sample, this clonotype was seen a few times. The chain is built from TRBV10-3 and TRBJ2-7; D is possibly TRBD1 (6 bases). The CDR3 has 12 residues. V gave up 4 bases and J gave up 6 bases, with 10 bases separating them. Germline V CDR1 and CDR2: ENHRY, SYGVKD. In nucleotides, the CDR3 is TGTGCCATCAGTGCAGACAGGCGCGAGCAGTACTTC. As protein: CAISADRREQYF.